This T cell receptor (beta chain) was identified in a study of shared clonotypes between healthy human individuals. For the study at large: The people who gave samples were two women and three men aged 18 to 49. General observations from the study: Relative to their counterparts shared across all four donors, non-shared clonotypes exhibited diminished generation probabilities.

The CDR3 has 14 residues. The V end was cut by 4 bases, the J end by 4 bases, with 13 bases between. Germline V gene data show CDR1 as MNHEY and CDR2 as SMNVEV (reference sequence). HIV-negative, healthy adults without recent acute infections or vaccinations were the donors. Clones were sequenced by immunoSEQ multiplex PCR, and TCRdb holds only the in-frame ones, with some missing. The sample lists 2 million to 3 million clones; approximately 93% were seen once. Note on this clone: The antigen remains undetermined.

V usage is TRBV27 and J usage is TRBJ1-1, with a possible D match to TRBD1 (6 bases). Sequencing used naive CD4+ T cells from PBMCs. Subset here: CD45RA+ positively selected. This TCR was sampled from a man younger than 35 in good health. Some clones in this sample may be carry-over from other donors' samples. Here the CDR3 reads CASSSTGDLTEAFF. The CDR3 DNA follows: TGTGCCAGCAGTTCGACAGGCGACCTCACTGAAGCTTTCTTT.